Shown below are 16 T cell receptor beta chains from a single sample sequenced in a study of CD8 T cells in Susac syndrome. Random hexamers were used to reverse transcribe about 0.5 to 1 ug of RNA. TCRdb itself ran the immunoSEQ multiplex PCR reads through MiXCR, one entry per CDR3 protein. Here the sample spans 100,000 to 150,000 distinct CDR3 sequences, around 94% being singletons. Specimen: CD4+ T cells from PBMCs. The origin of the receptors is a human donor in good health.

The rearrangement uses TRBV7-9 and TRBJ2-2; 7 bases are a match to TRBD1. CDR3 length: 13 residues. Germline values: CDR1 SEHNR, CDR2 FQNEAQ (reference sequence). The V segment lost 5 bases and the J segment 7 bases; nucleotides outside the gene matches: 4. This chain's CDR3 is CASSKTGSGELFF. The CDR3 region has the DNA TGTGCCAGCAGCAAGACAGGGAGCGGGGAGCTGTTTTTT.

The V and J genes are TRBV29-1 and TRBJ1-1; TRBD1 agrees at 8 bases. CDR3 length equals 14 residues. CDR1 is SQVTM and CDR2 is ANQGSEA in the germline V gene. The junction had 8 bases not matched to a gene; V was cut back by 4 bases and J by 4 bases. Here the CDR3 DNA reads TGCAGCGTTGTTCACCCGGACAGGGCCACTGAAGCTTTCTTT. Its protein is CSVVHPDRATEAFF. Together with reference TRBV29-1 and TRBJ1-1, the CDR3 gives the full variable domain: SAVISQKPSRDICQRGTSLTIQCQVDSQVTMMFWYRQQPGQSLTLIATANQGSEATYESGFVIDKFPISRPNLTFSTLTVSNMSPEDSSIYLCSVVHPDRATEAFFGQGTRLTVV.

CDR3 region: CASSLAASYNEQFF. The CDR3, as DNA: TGCGCCAGCAGCTTGGCTGCCTCCTACAATGAGCAGTTCTTC. The chain couples TRBV5-1 to TRBJ2-1, with no clear D. V lost 0 bases, J lost 0 bases, and 4 bases lay in between. Looked up from germline, CDR1 is SGHRS and CDR2 is YFSETQ. The CDR3 consists of 14 residues.

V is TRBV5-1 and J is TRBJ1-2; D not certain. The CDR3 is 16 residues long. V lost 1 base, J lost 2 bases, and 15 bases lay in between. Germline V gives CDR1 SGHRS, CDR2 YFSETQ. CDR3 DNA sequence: TGCGCCAGCAGCTTGACGGGGAGGGAGTGGAACTATGGCTACACCTTC. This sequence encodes CASSLTGREWNYGYTF.

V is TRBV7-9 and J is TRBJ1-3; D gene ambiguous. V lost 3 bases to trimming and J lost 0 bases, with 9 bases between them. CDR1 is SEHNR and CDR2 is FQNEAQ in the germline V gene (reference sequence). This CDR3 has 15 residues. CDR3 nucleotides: TGTGCCAGCAGCTTCGGCCGGAGCTCTGGAAACACCATATATTTT. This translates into CASSFGRSSGNTIYF.

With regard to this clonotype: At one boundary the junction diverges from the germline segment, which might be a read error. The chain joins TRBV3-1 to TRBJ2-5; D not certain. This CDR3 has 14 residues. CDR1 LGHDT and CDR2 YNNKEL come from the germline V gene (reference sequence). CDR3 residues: CASSQEAIQETQYF. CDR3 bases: TGTGCCAGCAGTCAAGAGGCGATACAAGAGACCCAGTACTTC.

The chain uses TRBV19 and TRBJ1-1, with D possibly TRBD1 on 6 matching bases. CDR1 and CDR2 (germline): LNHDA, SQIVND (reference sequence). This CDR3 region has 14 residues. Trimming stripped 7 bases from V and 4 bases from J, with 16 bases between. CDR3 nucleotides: TGTGCCAGTATCGAAACAGGGATGACCACTGAAGCTTTCTTT. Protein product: CASIETGMTTEAFF.

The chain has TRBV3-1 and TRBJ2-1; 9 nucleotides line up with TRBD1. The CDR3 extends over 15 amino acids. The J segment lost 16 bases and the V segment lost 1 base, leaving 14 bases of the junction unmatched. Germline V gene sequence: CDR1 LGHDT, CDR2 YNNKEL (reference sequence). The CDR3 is CASSQAGQGPMVEFF. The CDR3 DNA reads TGTGCCAGCAGCCAAGCGGGACAGGGCCCCATGGTCGAATTCTTC.

The CDR3 spells CAIRGGQGSGANVLTF. CDR3 DNA: TGTGCCATCAGGGGGGGACAGGGCTCTGGGGCCAACGTCCTGACTTTC. The chain combines TRBV10-3 with TRBJ2-6; TRBD1 matches 9 bases. V trimming: 6 bases; J trimming: 0 bases; junction bases outside the gene matches: 3. CDR3 length: 16 residues. In germline, CDR1 is ENHRY, CDR2 SYGVKD.

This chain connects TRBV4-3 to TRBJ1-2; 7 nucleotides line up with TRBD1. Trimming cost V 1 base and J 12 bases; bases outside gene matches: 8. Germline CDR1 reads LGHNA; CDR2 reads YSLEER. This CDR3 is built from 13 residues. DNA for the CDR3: TGCGCCAGCAGCCAAGCGCGGGACAGTCGGCACACCTTC. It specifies CASSQARDSRHTF.

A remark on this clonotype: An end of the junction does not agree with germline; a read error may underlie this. CDR3 coding DNA: TGTGCCAGTAGTAGACAGGGAATGAGCCTCACTGAAGCTTCCTTT. It codes for CASSRQGMSLTEASF. The V gene is TRBV19, the J gene TRBJ1-1, with TRBD1 matching over 7 bases. CDR1 and CDR2 (germline): LNHDA, SQIVND (reference sequence). There are 15 residues in the CDR3.

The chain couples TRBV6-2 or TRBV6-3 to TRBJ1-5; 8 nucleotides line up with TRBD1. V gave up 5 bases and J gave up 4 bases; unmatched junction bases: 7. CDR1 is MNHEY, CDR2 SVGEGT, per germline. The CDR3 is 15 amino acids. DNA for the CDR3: TGTGCCAGCAGTAGACTACAGGGGGGTAATCAGCCCCAGCATTTT. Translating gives CASSRLQGGNQPQHF.

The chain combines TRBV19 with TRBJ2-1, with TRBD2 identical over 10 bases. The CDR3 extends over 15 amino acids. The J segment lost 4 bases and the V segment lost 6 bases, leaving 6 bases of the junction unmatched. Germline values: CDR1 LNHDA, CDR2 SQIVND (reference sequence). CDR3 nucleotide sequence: TGTGCCAGTAGCCCGAGGACTAGCGGATACAATGAGCAGTTCTTC. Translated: CASSPRTSGYNEQFF.

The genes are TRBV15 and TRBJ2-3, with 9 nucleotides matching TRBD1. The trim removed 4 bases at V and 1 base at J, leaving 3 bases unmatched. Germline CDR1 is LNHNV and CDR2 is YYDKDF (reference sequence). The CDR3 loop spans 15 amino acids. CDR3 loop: CATSNRDRGTDTQYF. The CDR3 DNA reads TGTGCCACCAGCAACCGGGACAGGGGCACAGATACGCAGTATTTT.

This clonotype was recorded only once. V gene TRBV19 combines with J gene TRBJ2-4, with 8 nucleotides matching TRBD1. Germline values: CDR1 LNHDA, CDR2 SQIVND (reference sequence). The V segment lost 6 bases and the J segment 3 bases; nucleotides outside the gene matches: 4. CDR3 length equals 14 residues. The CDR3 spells CASRSTGGKNIQYF. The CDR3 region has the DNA TGTGCCAGTAGAAGTACAGGGGGCAAAAACATTCAGTACTTC.

The CDR3 DNA reads as TGTGCCATCAAAGCAGGGGGCCACGAGCAGTACTTC. Translation gives CAIKAGGHEQYF. The V gene is TRBV10-3, the J gene TRBJ2-7; 8 nucleotides agree with TRBD1. This CDR3 is 12 amino acids long. Germline V gene lookup returns CDR1 ENHRY and CDR2 SYGVKD. V lost 7 bases to trimming and J lost 5 bases; unmatched junction nucleotides: 4.